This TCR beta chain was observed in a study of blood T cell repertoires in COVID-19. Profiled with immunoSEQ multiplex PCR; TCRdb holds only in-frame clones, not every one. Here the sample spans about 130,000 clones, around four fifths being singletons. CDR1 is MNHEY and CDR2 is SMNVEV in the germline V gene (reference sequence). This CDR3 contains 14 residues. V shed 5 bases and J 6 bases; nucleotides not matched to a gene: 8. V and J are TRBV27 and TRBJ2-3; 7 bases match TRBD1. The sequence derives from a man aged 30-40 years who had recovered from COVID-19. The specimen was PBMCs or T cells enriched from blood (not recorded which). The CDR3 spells CASSPRTGGDTQYF. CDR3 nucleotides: TGTGCCAGCAGTCCCAGGACAGGCGGGGATACGCAGTATTTT.